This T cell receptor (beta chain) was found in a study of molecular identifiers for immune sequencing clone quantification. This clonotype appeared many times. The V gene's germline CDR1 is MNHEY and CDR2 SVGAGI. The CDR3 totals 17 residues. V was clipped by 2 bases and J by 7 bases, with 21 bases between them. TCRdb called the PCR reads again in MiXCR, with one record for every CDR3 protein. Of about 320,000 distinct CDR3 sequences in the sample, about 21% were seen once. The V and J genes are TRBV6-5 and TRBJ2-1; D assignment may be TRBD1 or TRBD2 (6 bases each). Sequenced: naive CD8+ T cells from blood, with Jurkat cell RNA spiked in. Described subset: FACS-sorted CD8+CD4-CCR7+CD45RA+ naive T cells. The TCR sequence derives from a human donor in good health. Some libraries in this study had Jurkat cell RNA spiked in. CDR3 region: CASSYRVLRGLSNEQFF. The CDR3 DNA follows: TGTGCCAGCAGTTACCGAGTACTACGGGGGCTGTCGAATGAGCAGTTCTTC.